A single sample is the source of the 28 T cell receptor beta chains below, sequenced in a study of cytomegalovirus exposure and HLA in healthy donors. The primer mix had 60 Vbeta and 13 Jbeta primers. The repertoire was sequenced with immunoSEQ multiplex PCR; TCRdb's copy has only in-frame clones and lacks some. The sample shows about 100,000 clones, roughly 70% of them seen only once. The sample comprised PBMCs. The receptor set was obtained from a man between 45 and 60 years old in good health and CMV-seronegative.

This chain links TRBV7-9 with TRBJ2-7; 7 positions match TRBD1. Trimming took 2 bases from V and 4 from J; bases not matched to a gene: 5. The CDR3 consists of 14 residues. The V gene's germline CDR1 is SEHNR and CDR2 FQNEAQ (reference sequence). CDR3 region: CASSLRQGVYEQYF. The CDR3 DNA reads TGTGCCAGCAGCTTAAGACAGGGCGTTTACGAGCAGTACTTC.

This clone appeared a few times. This chain joins TRBV7-9 and TRBJ2-3, with TRBD2 matching 7 bases. With 1 base clipped from V and 7 bases from J, the junction kept 5 bases outside the gene matches. The length of the CDR3 is 14 residues. CDR1 is SEHNR and CDR2 is FQNEAQ in the germline V gene (reference sequence). The CDR3 protein is CASSLDGGTNTQYF. CDR3 coding DNA: TGTGCCAGCAGCTTAGACGGGGGGACTAATACGCAGTATTTT.

The chain carries TRBV5-1 and TRBJ1-2; 8 bases align to TRBD1. The CDR3 has 14 residues. CDR1 is SGHRS, CDR2 YFSETQ, per germline. The junction had 6 bases not matched to a gene; V was cut back by 4 bases and J by 4 bases. The CDR3 coding sequence is TGCGCCAGCAGCCAGACAGGGGTGGTCTATGGCTACACCTTC. As protein: CASSQTGVVYGYTF. The variable domain in full, completed from reference TRBV5-1 and TRBJ1-2, reads KAGVTQTPRYLIKTRGQQVTLSCSPISGHRSVSWYQQTPGQGLQFLFEYFSETQRNKGNFPGRFSGRQFSNSRSEMNVSTLELGDSALYLCASSQTGVVYGYTFGSGTRLTVV.

V usage is TRBV5-1 and J usage is TRBJ2-1; 8 bases line up with TRBD1. CDR1 and CDR2 from the germline V gene are SGHRS and YFSETQ. Germline trimming cut 0 bases from V and 10 bases from J; bases unmatched to any gene: 6. The CDR3 loop spans 14 amino acids. The CDR3 region has the DNA TGCGCCAGCAGCTTGGGGACAGGGCTACCCGAGCAGTTCTTC. It translates to CASSLGTGLPEQFF.

This rearrangement joins TRBV6-1 to TRBJ1-5, with D perhaps TRBD1 (6 bases). Germline assignment: CDR1 MNHNS and CDR2 SASEGT. The CDR3 loop spans 13 amino acids. Trimming shortened V by 6 bases and J by 7 bases, and 13 bases separated the two germline ends. DNA for the CDR3: TGTGCCAGCAGCGAACAGGGAAGGCAGCCCCAGCATTTT. It translates to CASSEQGRQPQHF.

The chain links TRBV5-1 to TRBJ2-1, with TRBD2 identical over 12 bases. CDR1 and CDR2 from the germline V gene are SGHRS and YFSETQ. The CDR3 sequence is 16 residues long. The V gene end was trimmed by 0 bases and the J gene end by 10 bases; junction bases not matched to a gene: 8. The CDR3 sequence: CASSLAPSGGAQEQFF. For the CDR3, the DNA is TGCGCCAGCAGCTTGGCCCCTAGCGGGGGGGCACAAGAGCAGTTCTTC.

J is TRBJ2-1 and V is TRBV7-6; TRBD2 aligns across 11 bases. V lost 6 bases, J lost 8 bases, and 3 bases stayed unmatched. The length of the CDR3 is 13 residues. In germline, CDR1 is SGHVS, CDR2 FNYEAQ. The CDR3 reads CASSFSGRDEQFF. The CDR3, as DNA: TGTGCCAGCAGTTTTAGCGGGAGGGATGAGCAGTTCTTC.

V is TRBV19 and J is TRBJ1-5; 12 nucleotides agree with TRBD1. The length of the CDR3 is 18 residues. The ends lost 3 bases at V and 2 bases at J; junction bases unmatched: 8. Per the germline V gene, CDR1 is LNHDA and CDR2 is SQIVND (reference sequence). DNA for the CDR3: TGTGCCAGTAGTATCTCGGGACAGGGGGCGTCGGGCAATCAGCCCCAGCATTTT. Encoded protein: CASSISGQGASGNQPQHF.

This CDR3 reads CASSLLATTMTYEQYF. CDR3 nucleotide sequence: TGTGCCAGCAGCCTACTAGCGACCACTATGACCTACGAGCAGTACTTC. The chain couples TRBV28 to TRBJ2-7, with 7 positions matching TRBD2. CDR3 length: 16 amino acids. Germline V gene data show CDR1 as MDHEN and CDR2 as SYDVKM. V lost 6 bases to trimming and J lost 2 bases; unmatched junction nucleotides: 13.

This chain uses TRBV4-1 with TRBJ2-1, with 10 bases that match TRBD1. The germline V gene encodes CDR1 MGHRA and CDR2 YSYEKL. V was clipped by 7 bases and J by 10 bases; unmatched bases: 13. The CDR3 is made up of 15 amino acids. The CDR3 loop is CASKRDRGPVGEQFF. CDR3 in DNA: TGCGCCAGCAAGCGGGACAGGGGACCGGTTGGAGAGCAGTTCTTC.

The rearrangement uses TRBV6-5 and TRBJ2-7; possible D gene TRBD2, 7 bases. From germline, CDR1 is MNHEY and CDR2 SVGAGI. This CDR3 is built from 14 residues. Trimming pared 5 bases from V and 2 bases from J, leaving 13 bases between. The CDR3 spells CASSRRGGPYEQYF. The CDR3 coding sequence is TGTGCCAGCAGTCGACGCGGGGGCCCCTACGAGCAGTACTTC.

V usage is TRBV30 and J usage is TRBJ2-5; a weak D match, TRBD2 (6 bases). CDR1 and CDR2 (germline): GTSNPN, SVGIG (reference sequence). This CDR3 comprises 16 residues. V was shortened by 1 base and J by 0 bases, with 15 bases between the two germline ends. DNA for the CDR3: TGTGCCTGGAGTGATGGTAGCGGCCCCTACCAAGAGACCCAGTACTTC. Protein sequence: CAWSDGSGPYQETQYF.

The rearrangement joins TRBV11-2 to TRBJ2-1; D is possibly TRBD1 (5 bases). The CDR3 covers 14 residues. The V end was cut by 0 bases, the J end by 6 bases, with 9 bases between. From germline, CDR1 is SGHAT and CDR2 FQNNGV. The CDR3 spells CASSLEAGLNEQFF. The DNA for the CDR3 is TGTGCCAGCAGCTTAGAGGCAGGGCTCAATGAGCAGTTCTTC.

The chain couples TRBV29-1 to TRBJ1-5; TRBD1 matches 11 bases. J lost 3 bases, V lost 4 bases, and 5 bases had no gene match. Germline CDR1 SQVTM, CDR2 ANQGSEA. The CDR3 is 15 amino acids. DNA for the CDR3: TGCAGCGTTGCGGGACAGGGGGTGCACAATCAGCCCCAGCATTTT. Translated: CSVAGQGVHNQPQHF. Full variable domain (missing parts from reference TRBV29-1 and TRBJ1-5): SAVISQKPSRDICQRGTSLTIQCQVDSQVTMMFWYRQQPGQSLTLIATANQGSEATYESGFVIDKFPISRPNLTFSTLTVSNMSPEDSSIYLCSVAGQGVHNQPQHFGDGTRLSIL.

The rearrangement links TRBV7-2 to TRBJ1-2; tentatively, D is TRBD1 (5 bases). Trimming removed 4 bases from V and 3 bases from J, with 12 bases in between. Germline values: CDR1 SGHTA, CDR2 FQGNSA. The CDR3 has 14 amino acids. The CDR3 DNA sequence: TGTGCCAGCAGCTCCTTACAGGAGTACTATGGCTACACCTTC. Its translation: CASSSLQEYYGYTF.

The chain links TRBV7-9 to TRBJ2-5; tentatively, D is TRBD1 (6 bases). Germline V CDR1 and CDR2: SEHNR, FQNEAQ (reference sequence). Trimming took off 8 bases at V and 4 bases at J, with 20 bases between the two ends. This CDR3 is built from 15 residues. DNA for the CDR3: TGTGCCAGCGGACATCAGGGGAGTGGGAGAGAGACCCAGTACTTC. Its translation: CASGHQGSGRETQYF.

The J gene is TRBJ2-5, the V gene TRBV28, with D possibly TRBD2 on 5 matching bases. This CDR3 is built from 15 residues. The germline gives CDR1 MDHEN, CDR2 SYDVKM. V dropped 5 bases and J dropped 6 bases, with 19 bases sitting between them. This CDR3 is CASSPLDAGRKTQYF. CDR3 bases: TGTGCCAGCAGTCCCCTCGATGCTGGGAGAAAGACCCAGTACTTC.

The chain has TRBV6-5 and TRBJ1-5; unclear D gene. V was pared by 5 bases and J by 6 bases, with 14 bases between. CDR1 MNHEY and CDR2 SVGAGI come from the germline V gene. The CDR3 totals 14 residues. DNA for the CDR3: TGTGCCAGCAGTCCTACCAGGCGGGGTCAGCCCCAGCATTTT. Translation gives CASSPTRRGQPQHF.

V gene TRBV5-1 combines with J gene TRBJ1-3; D is undetermined. Germline CDR1 and CDR2: SGHRS and YFSETQ. The CDR3 consists of 14 residues. V lost 0 bases and J lost 8, with 12 bases in between. CDR3 loop: CASSLGHIGDTIYF. The CDR3, as DNA: TGCGCCAGCAGCTTGGGGCATATAGGAGACACCATATATTTT.

The chain couples TRBV11-2 to TRBJ2-7, with D perhaps matching TRBD2 (6 bases). Trimming stripped 5 bases from V and 8 bases from J, with 28 bases between. Germline CDR1 and CDR2: SGHAT and FQNNGV. The CDR3 spans 17 residues. In DNA, the CDR3 is TGTGCCAGCAGCGCGACGACCGACCGGGACGGAGGGATGAAGCAGTACTTC. It specifies CASSATTDRDGGMKQYF.

The chain joins TRBV5-8 to TRBJ1-2; weak D call: TRBD1 (5 bases). The CDR3 contains 12 residues. V lost 2 bases and J 5 bases, leaving 7 bases between the germline ends. Germline CDR1 reads SGHTS; CDR2 reads YDEGEE. CDR3 nucleotide sequence: TGTGCCAGCAGCTTCCGACAGTATGGCTACACCTTC. This gives the protein CASSFRQYGYTF.

V and J are TRBV2 and TRBJ1-6; the match to TRBD1 covers 10 bases. CDR1 is SNHLY and CDR2 is FYNNEI in the germline V gene. The CDR3 runs to 13 residues. Germline trimming cut 9 bases from V and 10 bases from J; bases unmatched to any gene: 6. Written as DNA, the CDR3 is TGTGCCAGGGGGACAGGGGCGAAGTCACCCCTCCACTTT. Residues: CARGTGAKSPLHF.

This clone has more than one count but fewer than ten. The V and J genes are TRBV7-9 and TRBJ2-7; D might be TRBD1 (5 bases). The ends were cut back, 5 bases at V and 5 bases at J, with 16 bases in the middle. CDR3 length equals 14 residues. Germline V gene data show CDR1 as SEHNR and CDR2 as FQNEAQ (reference sequence). Written as DNA, the CDR3 is TGTGCCAGCAGCGAGGAAAGGGGCTACCACGAGCAGTACTTC. Its translation: CASSEERGYHEQYF.

The rearrangement links TRBV18 to TRBJ2-1; 12 bases match TRBD2. V dropped 4 bases and J dropped 9; count of bases not matched to a gene: 13. The germline gives CDR1 KGHSH, CDR2 LQKENI. The CDR3 loop spans 17 amino acids. For the CDR3, the DNA is TGTGCCAGCTCACTCCGACTAGCGGGAGCGTTGGAGGGTGAGCAGTTCTTC. Its protein product is CASSLRLAGALEGEQFF.

The chain employs TRBV27 and TRBJ1-5; a possible D gene is TRBD1 (6 bases). V was clipped by 6 bases and J by 2 bases, with 17 bases between them. This CDR3 is 16 amino acids long. Germline V CDR1 and CDR2: MNHEY, SMNVEV (reference sequence). The CDR3 reads CASSQTQGLGNQPQHF. CDR3 in DNA: TGTGCCAGCAGCCAAACCCAGGGGTTGGGCAATCAGCCCCAGCATTTT.

This rearrangement joins TRBV5-5 to TRBJ1-5, with D unclear. Germline V CDR1 and CDR2: SGHKS, YYEKEE (reference sequence). V was clipped by 0 bases and J by 5 bases, with 9 bases between them. The CDR3 is 14 residues long. CDR3 residues: CASSLARTHQPQHF. As DNA, the CDR3 is TGTGCCAGCAGCTTGGCAAGGACTCATCAGCCCCAGCATTTT.

The rearrangement joins TRBV30 to TRBJ1-6; 7 bases line up with TRBD1. Trimming removed 4 bases from V and 9 bases from J; junction bases left unmatched: 9. The CDR3 consists of 14 residues. Germline V gene sequence: CDR1 GTSNPN, CDR2 SVGIG (reference sequence). In DNA, the CDR3 is TGTGCCTGGACAACAGGGGCTATGGGTTCACCCCTCCACTTT. Protein sequence: CAWTTGAMGSPLHF.

The table lists this clone with a few counts. The chain links TRBV6-5 to TRBJ1-2, with 8 bases matching TRBD1. The CDR3 is 15 amino acids. J gave up 4 bases and V 6 bases, and 10 bases lay outside the gene matches. The V gene's germline CDR1 is MNHEY and CDR2 SVGAGI. CDR3 sequence: CASSPDRDLRYGYTF. In nucleotides, the CDR3 is TGTGCCAGCAGCCCGGACAGGGATCTTCGCTATGGCTACACCTTC.